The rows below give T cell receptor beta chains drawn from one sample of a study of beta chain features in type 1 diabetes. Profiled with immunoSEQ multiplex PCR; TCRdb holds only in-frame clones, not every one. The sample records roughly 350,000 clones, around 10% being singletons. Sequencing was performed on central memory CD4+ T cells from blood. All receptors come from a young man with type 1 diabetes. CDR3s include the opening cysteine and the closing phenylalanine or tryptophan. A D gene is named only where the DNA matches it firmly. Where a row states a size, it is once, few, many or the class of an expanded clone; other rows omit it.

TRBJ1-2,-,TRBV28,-,TGTGCCAGCAGTGCTCTCCCGAACCGCTATGGCTACACCTTC,CASSALPNRYGYTF
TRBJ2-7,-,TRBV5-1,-,TGCGCCAGCAGCCCACTCTCGGCGGGGGCCTCCTACGAGCAGTACTTC,CASSPLSAGASYEQYF
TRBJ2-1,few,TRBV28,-,TGTGCCAGCAGTTTAGGACAGTACCAGCAGTTCTTC,CASSLGQYQQFF
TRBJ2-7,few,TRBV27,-,TGTGCCAGCAGTTCCTCCGGGACGGCCTCCTACGAGCAGTACTTC,CASSSSGTASYEQYF
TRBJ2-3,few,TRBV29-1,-,TGCAGCGTTGTGGGGGGCAGCACAGATACGCAGTATTTT,CSVVGGSTDTQYF
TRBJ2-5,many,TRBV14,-,TGTGCCAGCAGCCAAGGAGGAGTAGGGGAGACCCAGTACTTC,CASSQGGVGETQYF
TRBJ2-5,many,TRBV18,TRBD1,TGTGCCAGCTCACCTATGGGGACAGAGCAAGAGACCCAGTACTTC,CASSPMGTEQETQYF
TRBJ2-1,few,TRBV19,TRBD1,TGTGCCAGTAGTTCCCCGGGACAGGGAGAGATTGAGCAGTTCTTC,CASSSPGQGEIEQFF
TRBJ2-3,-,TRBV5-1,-,TGCGCCAGCAGCGACCCGACAAGCACAGATACGCAGTATTTT,CASSDPTSTDTQYF
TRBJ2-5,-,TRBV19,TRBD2,TGTGCCAGTAACGGGAGGGCCGGTATGGAGACCCAGTACTTC,CASNGRAGMETQYF
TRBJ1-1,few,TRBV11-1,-,TGTGCCAGCAGCTCCCAGCAAGGGGTGAGCACTGAAGCTTTCTTT,CASSSQQGVSTEAFF
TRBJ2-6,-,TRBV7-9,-,TGTGCCAGCAACCGGGTCGGGGCCTACTATATGGGGGCCAACGTCCTGACTTTC,CASNRVGAYYMGANVLTF
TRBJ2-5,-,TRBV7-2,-,TGTGCCAGCAGCTTAGTTGGGGGAGCTCAGGGAGAGCAGTACTTC,CASSLVGGAQGEQYF
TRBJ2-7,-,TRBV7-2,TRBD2,TGTGCCAGCAGCCTACAGATTAGTACTAGCGGACTATCCTACGAGCAGTACTTC,CASSLQISTSGLSYEQYF
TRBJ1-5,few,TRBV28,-,TGTGCCAGCAGTTTCGACGGTATGGGCAATCAGCCCCAGCATTTT,CASSFDGMGNQPQHF
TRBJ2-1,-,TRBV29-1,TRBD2,TGCAGCGTTGACGTACTAGCGGGAGGATCAGGTGAGCAGTTCTTC,CSVDVLAGGSGEQFF
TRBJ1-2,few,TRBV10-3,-,TGTGCCATCAGTGGTACAGGGAACTATGGCTACACCTTC,CAISGTGNYGYTF
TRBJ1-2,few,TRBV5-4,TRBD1,TGTGCCAGCAGCGAAGACAGGGACGGCTACACCTTC,CASSEDRDGYTF
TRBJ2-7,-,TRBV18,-,TGTGCCAGCTCACTTGGGGCGCAAACCTACGAGCAGTACTTC,CASSLGAQTYEQYF
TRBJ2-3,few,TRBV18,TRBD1,TGTGCCAGCTCACCACCGACAGGGGCGGGGACAGATACGCAGTATTTT,CASSPPTGAGTDTQYF
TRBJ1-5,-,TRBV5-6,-,TGTGCCAGCAGCCCGTTCCTGGGAGCCCATAGCAATCAGCCCCAGCATTTT,CASSPFLGAHSNQPQHF
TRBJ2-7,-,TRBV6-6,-,TGTGCCAGCAGTTACGAGTCGAATGCCTACGAGCAGTACTTC,CASSYESNAYEQYF